This T cell receptor beta chain comes out of a study of patients and donors after allogeneic stem cell transplantation. The CDR3 totals 16 residues. Trimming took off 5 bases at V and 0 bases at J, with 16 bases between the two ends. Germline loops: CDR1 SGHVS, CDR2 FQNEAQ. MiXCR was run by TCRdb on the RT-PCR reads, yielding one entry per CDR3 protein. The sample lists roughly 940,000 distinct CDR3 sequences, more than 15% occurring once. What was sequenced was blood, either unsorted or a sorted T cell fraction (not recorded which). The origin of this receptor is a human donor who was either an allogeneic HSCT recipient or a stem cell or donor lymphocyte infusion donor (not recorded which). It is not recorded whose cells these are; they may come from a transplant donor. This chain connects TRBV7-8 to TRBJ2-5, with D perhaps assigned TRBD1 or TRBD2 (5 bases each). This CDR3 reads CASSPPGRRDQETQYF. The CDR3 DNA is TGTGCCAGCAGCCCCCCGGGGCGCCGAGACCAAGAGACCCAGTACTTC. The full variable domain, in which reference TRBV7-8 and TRBJ2-5 provide the parts outside the CDR3, is GAGVSQSPRYKVAKRGQDVALRCDPISGHVSLFWYQQALGQGPEFLTYFQNEAQLDKSGLPSDRFFAERPEGSVSTLKIQRTQQEDSAVYLCASSPPGRRDQETQYFGPGTRLLVL.